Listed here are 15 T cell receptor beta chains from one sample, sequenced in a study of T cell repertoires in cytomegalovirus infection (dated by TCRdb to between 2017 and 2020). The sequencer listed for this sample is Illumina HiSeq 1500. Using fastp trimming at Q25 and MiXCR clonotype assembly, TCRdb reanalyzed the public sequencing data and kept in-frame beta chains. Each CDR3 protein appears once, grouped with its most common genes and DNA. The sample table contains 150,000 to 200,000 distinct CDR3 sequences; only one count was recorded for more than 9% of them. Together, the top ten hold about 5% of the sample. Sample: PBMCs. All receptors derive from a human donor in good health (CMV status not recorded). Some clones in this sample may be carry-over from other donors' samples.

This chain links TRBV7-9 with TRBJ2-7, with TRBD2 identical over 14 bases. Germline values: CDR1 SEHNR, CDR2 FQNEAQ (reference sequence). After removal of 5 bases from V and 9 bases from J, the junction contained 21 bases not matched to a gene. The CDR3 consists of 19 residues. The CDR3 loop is CASSPLGTSGRFSRPGQYF. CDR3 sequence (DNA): TGTGCCAGCAGCCCGCTCGGGACTAGCGGGAGATTCAGCCGCCCAGGGCAGTACTTC.

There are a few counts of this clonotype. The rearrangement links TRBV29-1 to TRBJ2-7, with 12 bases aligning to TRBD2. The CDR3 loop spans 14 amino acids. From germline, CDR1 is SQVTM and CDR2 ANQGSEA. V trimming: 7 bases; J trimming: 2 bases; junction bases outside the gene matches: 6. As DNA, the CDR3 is TGCAGCGCCGAGACTAGCGGGGGAACCTACGAGCAGTACTTC. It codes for CSAETSGGTYEQYF.

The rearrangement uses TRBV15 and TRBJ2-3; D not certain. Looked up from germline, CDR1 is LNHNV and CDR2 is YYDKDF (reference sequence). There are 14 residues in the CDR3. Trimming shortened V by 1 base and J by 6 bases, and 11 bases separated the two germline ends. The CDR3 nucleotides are TGTGCCACCAGCAGAGGTAACCAGCGCGATACGCAGTATTTT. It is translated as CATSRGNQRDTQYF.

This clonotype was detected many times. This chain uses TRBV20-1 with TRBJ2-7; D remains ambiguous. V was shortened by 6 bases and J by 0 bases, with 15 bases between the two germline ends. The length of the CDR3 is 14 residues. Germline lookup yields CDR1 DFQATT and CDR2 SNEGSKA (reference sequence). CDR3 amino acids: CSARRHMSSYEQYF. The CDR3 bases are TGCAGTGCACGCCGACATATGAGCTCCTACGAGCAGTACTTC.

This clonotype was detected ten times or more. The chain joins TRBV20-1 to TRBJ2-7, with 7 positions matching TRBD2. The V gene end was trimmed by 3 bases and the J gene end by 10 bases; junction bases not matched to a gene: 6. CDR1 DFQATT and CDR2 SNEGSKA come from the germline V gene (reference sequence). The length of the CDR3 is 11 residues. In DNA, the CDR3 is TGCAGTGCTAGCTCTAGCGGAACCCAGTACTTC. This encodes CSASSSGTQYF.

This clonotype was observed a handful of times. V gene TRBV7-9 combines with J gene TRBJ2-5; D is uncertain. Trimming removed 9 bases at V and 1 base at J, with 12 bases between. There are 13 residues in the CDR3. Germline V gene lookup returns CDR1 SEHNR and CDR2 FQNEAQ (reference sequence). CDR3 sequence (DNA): TGTGCCAGTCAAAAAAACCCCCAAGAGACCCAGTACTTC. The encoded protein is CASQKNPQETQYF.

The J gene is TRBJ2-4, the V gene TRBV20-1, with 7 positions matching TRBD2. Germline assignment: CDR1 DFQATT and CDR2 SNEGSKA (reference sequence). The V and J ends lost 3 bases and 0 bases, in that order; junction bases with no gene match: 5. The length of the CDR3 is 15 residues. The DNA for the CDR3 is TGCAGTGCTAGGGGAGGGAGGTTAGCCAAAAACATTCAGTACTTC. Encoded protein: CSARGGRLAKNIQYF.

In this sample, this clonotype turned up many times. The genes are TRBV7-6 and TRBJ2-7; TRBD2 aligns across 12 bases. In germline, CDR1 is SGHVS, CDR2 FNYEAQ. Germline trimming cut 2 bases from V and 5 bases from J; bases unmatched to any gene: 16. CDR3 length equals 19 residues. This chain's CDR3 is CASSLRFRLTSGSTHEQYF. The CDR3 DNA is TGTGCCAGCAGCTTAAGATTTCGTTTGACTAGCGGGAGTACCCACGAGCAGTACTTC. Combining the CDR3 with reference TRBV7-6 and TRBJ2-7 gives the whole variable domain GAGVSQSPRYKVTKRGQDVALRCDPISGHVSLYWYRQALGQGPEFLTYFNYEAQQDKSGLPNDRFSAERPEGSISTLTIQRTEQRDSAMYRCASSLRFRLTSGSTHEQYFGPGTRLTVT.

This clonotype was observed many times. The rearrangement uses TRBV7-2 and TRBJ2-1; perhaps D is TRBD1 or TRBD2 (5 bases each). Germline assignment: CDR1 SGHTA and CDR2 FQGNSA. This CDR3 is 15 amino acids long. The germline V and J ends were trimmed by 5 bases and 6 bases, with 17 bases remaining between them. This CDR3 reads CASSSTRGRFNEQFF. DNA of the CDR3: TGTGCCAGCAGCAGTACGAGGGGCCGATTCAATGAGCAGTTCTTC.

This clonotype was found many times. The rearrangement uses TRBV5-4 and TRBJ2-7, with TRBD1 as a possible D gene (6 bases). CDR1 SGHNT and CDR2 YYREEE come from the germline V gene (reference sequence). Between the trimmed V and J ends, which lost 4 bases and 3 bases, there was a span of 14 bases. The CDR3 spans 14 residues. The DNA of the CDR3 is TGTGCCAGCAGCCCAGGCAGGGGTCTCTACGAGCAGTACTTC. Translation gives CASSPGRGLYEQYF.

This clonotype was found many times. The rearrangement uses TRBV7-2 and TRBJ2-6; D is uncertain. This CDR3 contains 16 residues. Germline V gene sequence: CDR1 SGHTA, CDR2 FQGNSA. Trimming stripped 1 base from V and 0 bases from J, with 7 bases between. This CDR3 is CASSLGPASGANVLTF. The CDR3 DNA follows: TGTGCCAGCAGCTTAGGACCCGCCTCTGGGGCCAACGTCCTGACTTTC.

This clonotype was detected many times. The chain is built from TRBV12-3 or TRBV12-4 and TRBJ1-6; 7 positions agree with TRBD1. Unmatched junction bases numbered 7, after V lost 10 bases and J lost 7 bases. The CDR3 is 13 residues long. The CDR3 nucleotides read TGTGCCACCGGACAGGAGTGGAATTCACCCCTCCACTTT. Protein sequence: CATGQEWNSPLHF.

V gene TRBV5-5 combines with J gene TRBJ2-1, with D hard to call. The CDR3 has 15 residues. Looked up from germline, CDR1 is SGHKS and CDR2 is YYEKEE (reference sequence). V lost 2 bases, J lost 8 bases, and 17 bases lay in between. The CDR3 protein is CASSLEARRKDEQFF. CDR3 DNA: TGTGCCAGCAGCTTAGAGGCCAGGCGGAAGGATGAGCAGTTCTTC.

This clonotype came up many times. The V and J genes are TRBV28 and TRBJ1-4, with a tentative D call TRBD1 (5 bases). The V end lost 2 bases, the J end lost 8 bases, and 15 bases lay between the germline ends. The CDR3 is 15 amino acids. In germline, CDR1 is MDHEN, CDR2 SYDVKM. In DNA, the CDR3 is TGTGCCAGCAGTTTACCCGCGCAGGGCCGGGAAAAACTGTTTTTT. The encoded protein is CASSLPAQGREKLFF.

This CDR3 reads CSAPNRLAGDIDTQYF. As DNA, the CDR3 is TGCAGTGCTCCAAATCGACTAGCGGGAGATATAGATACGCAGTATTTT. V is TRBV20-1 and J is TRBJ2-3; 12 bases are a match to TRBD2. The CDR3 spans 16 residues. With V trimmed by 5 bases and J by 5 bases, 11 bases remained unmatched. The germline CDR1 and CDR2 sequences are DFQATT and SNEGSKA (reference sequence).